One sample yielded the 9 T cell receptor beta chains listed below, sequenced in a study of T cell repertoires in cytomegalovirus infection. TCRdb re-called the reads with MiXCR, one entry per CDR3 protein. The top ten clones hold approximately 13% of a sample with 510,000 or so distinct CDR3 sequences, 26% of them seen once. The sample taken for sequencing was PBMCs. All receptors come from a human donor in good health (CMV status not recorded). Some clones in this sample may be carry-over from other donors' samples.

This clonotype has a handful of counts. V is TRBV6-1 and J is TRBJ2-7; 8 positions match TRBD1. Germline V gene sequence: CDR1 MNHNS, CDR2 SASEGT. This CDR3 region has 14 residues. V was clipped by 6 bases and J by 4 bases; unmatched bases: 8. The CDR3 spells CASRVAGGIYEQYV. The CDR3 DNA reads as TGTGCCAGCAGAGTTGCAGGGGGCATATACGAGCAGTACGTC.

This clonotype was seen a few times. The gene calls are TRBV18 and TRBJ2-1, with a weak D call TRBD2 (6 bases). V gave up 3 bases and J gave up 12 bases, with 15 bases separating them. CDR1 and CDR2 from the germline V gene are KGHSH and LQKENI. This CDR3 is built from 13 residues. The DNA for the CDR3 is TGTGCCAGCTCACCGGTTGAGCGGGTTGGGCAGTTCTTC. Translated: CASSPVERVGQFF.

This chain joins TRBV7-2 and TRBJ2-3; no clear D gene. Germline values: CDR1 SGHTA, CDR2 FQGNSA. Trimming cost V 2 bases and J 2 bases, with 14 bases left between them. CDR3 size: 16 residues. CDR3 region: CASSLRKRSSTDTQYF. The CDR3 DNA sequence: TGTGCCAGCAGCTTAAGGAAAAGAAGCTCCACAGATACGCAGTATTTT.

This clonotype has a count of ten or more. The chain uses TRBV7-2 and TRBJ2-2, with 15 positions matching TRBD2. V gave up 5 bases and J gave up 6 bases; unmatched junction bases: 7. CDR1 and CDR2 (germline): SGHTA, FQGNSA. The length of the CDR3 is 17 residues. The CDR3: CASSRKGLAGGAGELFF. Written as DNA, the CDR3 is TGTGCCAGCAGCCGAAAGGGACTAGCGGGAGGCGCCGGGGAGCTGTTTTTT.

The chain carries TRBV12-3 or TRBV12-4 and TRBJ2-1; perhaps TRBD2 as D (5 bases). The CDR3 is 15 amino acids. V was trimmed by 8 bases and J by 0 bases, leaving 14 bases between them. The CDR3 bases are TGTGCCAGCTCTGGCGGGTTTAGCTCCTACAATGAGCAGTTCTTC. Protein sequence: CASSGGFSSYNEQFF.

The rearrangement joins TRBV7-9 to TRBJ2-7; 9 bases fit TRBD1. The CDR3 has 15 residues. The ends lost 4 bases at V and 5 bases at J; junction bases unmatched: 9. CDR1 and CDR2 from the germline V gene are SEHNR and FQNEAQ (reference sequence). This chain's CDR3 is CASSSTGGPLNEQYF. DNA of the CDR3: TGTGCCAGCAGCTCGACAGGGGGACCCTTGAACGAGCAGTACTTC.

This clonotype has just a few counts. This rearrangement joins TRBV19 to TRBJ2-1; the match to TRBD2 covers 13 bases. The V segment lost 8 bases and the J segment 6 bases; nucleotides outside the gene matches: 7. CDR3 size: 15 residues. Germline V gene lookup returns CDR1 LNHDA and CDR2 SQIVND (reference sequence). CDR3 sequence reads: CASRGLAGAFNEQFF. Here the CDR3 DNA reads TGTGCCAGTCGAGGACTAGCGGGAGCCTTCAATGAGCAGTTCTTC. The complete variable domain, with remaining parts taken from reference TRBV19 and TRBJ2-1, reads DGGITQSPKYLFRKEGQNVTLSCEQNLNHDAMYWYRQDPGQGLRLIYYSQIVNDFQKGDIAEGYSVSREKKESFPLTVTSAQKNPTAFYLCASRGLAGAFNEQFFGPGTRLTVL.

The chain is built from TRBV2 and TRBJ2-7; TRBD2 matches 9 bases. Germline lookup yields CDR1 SNHLY and CDR2 FYNNEI. This CDR3 is 13 amino acids long. V was pared by 2 bases and J by 7 bases, with 3 bases of the junction left unmatched. CDR3 coding DNA: TGTGCCAGCAGTGAACGGCTAGCGGGAGAGCAGTACGTC. This codes for CASSERLAGEQYV.

This clonotype was detected only a few times. The chain combines TRBV15 with TRBJ2-5; D is perhaps TRBD1 (6 bases). The CDR3 length is 14 residues. Deletions cut 8 bases from V and 5 bases from J, with 18 bases between. Germline CDR1 LNHNV, CDR2 YYDKDF (reference sequence). The CDR3 DNA is TGTGCCACCGCAGGGGCGAGTTCTAGGGAGACCCAGTACTTC. Translated, it gives CATAGASSRETQYF.